These 28 T cell receptor beta chains were sequenced from one sample in a study of blood T cell repertoires in COVID-19. The method was immunoSEQ multiplex PCR; TCRdb's version includes in-frame clones alone and lacks a portion of them. There are some 76,000 clones in the sample; about four fifths occur only once, and approximately 10% lies in the top ten. The source material was peripheral blood. Receptor source: a man aged 45-60 years with acute or convalescent COVID-19.

The rearrangement links TRBV11-3 to TRBJ2-1, with a possible D match to TRBD2 (6 bases). Germline V gene sequence: CDR1 SGHNT, CDR2 YENEEA. CDR3 length: 16 amino acids. V dropped 1 base and J dropped 1 base, with 11 bases sitting between them. This chain's CDR3 is CASSLAAGLSYNEQFF. CDR3 DNA: TGTGCCAGCAGCTTAGCTGCGGGGTTATCCTACAATGAGCAGTTCTTC.

This chain uses TRBV2 with TRBJ2-7; 11 nucleotides match TRBD1. With 5 bases clipped from V and 3 bases from J, the junction kept 6 bases outside the gene matches. Germline loops: CDR1 SNHLY, CDR2 FYNNEI. The length of the CDR3 is 15 residues. Here the CDR3 DNA reads TGTGCCAGCAGTACTCCGGGACAGGGGGACTACGAGCAGTACTTC. This sequence encodes CASSTPGQGDYEQYF.

This clone was seen a few times. This sequence joins TRBV6-6 and TRBJ1-2; the match to TRBD1 covers 8 bases. The CDR3 covers 14 residues. Germline V lookup: CDR1 MNHNY, CDR2 SVGAGI (reference sequence). V was pared by 5 bases and J by 8 bases, with 10 bases of the junction left unmatched. DNA of the CDR3: TGTGCCAGCAGTAACGACAGGGGCAACCGGGGCTACACCTTC. Protein product: CASSNDRGNRGYTF.

The chain couples TRBV28 to TRBJ2-1, with a tentative D call TRBD1 (5 bases). V was pared by 8 bases and J by 5 bases, with 19 bases between. The length of the CDR3 is 15 residues. CDR1 is MDHEN and CDR2 is SYDVKM in the germline V gene. The CDR3 spells CASVILAGKHNEQFF. Written as DNA, the CDR3 is TGTGCCAGCGTAATACTGGCAGGGAAACACAATGAGCAGTTCTTC. Drawing the rest from reference TRBV28 and TRBJ2-1, the complete variable domain is DVKVTQSSRYLVKRTGEKVFLECVQDMDHENMFWYRQDPGLGLRLIYFSYDVKMKEKGDIPEGYSVSREKKERFSLILESASTNQTSMYLCASVILAGKHNEQFFGPGTRLTVL.

This clone was seen only a few times. The rearrangement joins TRBV7-9 to TRBJ1-5, with D possibly being TRBD1 (6 bases). Trimming removed 5 bases from V and 4 bases from J, with 12 bases in between. Germline assignment: CDR1 SEHNR and CDR2 FQNEAQ (reference sequence). This CDR3 spans 14 amino acids. The CDR3 DNA reads as TGTGCCAGCAGCGCGAAGGGGGTGAATCAGCCCCAGCATTTT. Translation: CASSAKGVNQPQHF.

V gene TRBV2 combines with J gene TRBJ1-5; TRBD1 agrees at 7 bases. This CDR3 contains 12 residues. The V gene end was trimmed by 8 bases and the J gene end by 7 bases; junction bases not matched to a gene: 5. Germline CDR1 and CDR2: SNHLY and FYNNEI. The CDR3 region has the DNA TGTGCCAGCGCAGGGGGGAGCCAGCCCCAGCATTTT. Residues: CASAGGSQPQHF. Using reference TRBV2 and TRBJ1-5 for the parts outside the CDR3, the full variable domain is EPEVTQTPSHQVTQMGQEVILRCVPISNHLYFYWYRQILGQKVEFLVSFYNNEISEKSEIFDDQFSVERPDGSNFTLKIRSTKLEDSAMYFCASAGGSQPQHFGDGTRLSIL.

The chain links TRBV7-6 to TRBJ2-1; 13 positions agree with TRBD2. The CDR3 runs to 17 residues. Losses at the gene ends were 6 bases for V and 6 bases for J; bases not matched to a gene: 11. Per the germline V gene, CDR1 is SGHVS and CDR2 is FNYEAQ. In DNA, the CDR3 is TGTGCCAGCAGACCCCCAAGACTAGCGGGAGGTCTCAATGAGCAGTTCTTC. Translating it yields CASRPPRLAGGLNEQFF.

This chain joins TRBV6-5 and TRBJ1-6; D may be TRBD1 (5 bases). Germline CDR1 reads MNHEY; CDR2 reads SVGAGI. The CDR3 is made up of 14 amino acids. The V end lost 8 bases, the J end lost 10 bases, and 18 bases lay between the germline ends. CDR3 protein: CASVEGRVHSPLHF. The CDR3 DNA is TGTGCCAGCGTGGAAGGCAGGGTTCACTCACCCCTCCACTTT.

J is TRBJ1-3 and V is TRBV6-2 or TRBV6-3; D is perhaps TRBD1 (5 bases). Per germline, CDR1 MNHEY and CDR2 SVGEGT. The CDR3 is 15 amino acids. Trimming took off 2 bases at V and 2 bases at J, with 10 bases between the two ends. The CDR3 region has the DNA TGTGCCAGCAGTTACAGGGGACTGACTGGAAACACCATATATTTT. Protein product: CASSYRGLTGNTIYF.

V usage is TRBV7-2 and J usage is TRBJ1-2; 7 nucleotides match TRBD1. CDR1 is SGHTA, CDR2 FQGNSA, per germline. The V segment lost 0 bases and the J segment 6 bases; nucleotides outside the gene matches: 10. The CDR3 has 16 amino acids. For the CDR3, the DNA is TGTGCCAGCAGCTTAGCGGGGGCAGGGGGTGTGGATGGCTACACCTTC. Its translation is CASSLAGAGGVDGYTF.

Written as DNA, the CDR3 is TGTGCCAGCAGCAATAGTTGGACTGAAGCTTTCTTT. Translating gives CASSNSWTEAFF. This sequence joins TRBV7-9 and TRBJ1-1; D gene unclear. Trimming removed 5 bases from V and 5 bases from J, with 9 bases in between. Germline V gene lookup returns CDR1 SEHNR and CDR2 FQNEAQ (reference sequence). This CDR3 has 12 amino acids.

The chain recombines TRBV30 with TRBJ1-1; no clear D. CDR1 is GTSNPN and CDR2 is SVGIG in the germline V gene (reference sequence). V lost 4 bases and J 0 bases, leaving 9 bases between the germline ends. This CDR3 has 13 residues. The CDR3 is CAWTLIMNTEAFF. CDR3 sequence (DNA): TGTGCCTGGACCCTAATCATGAACACTGAAGCTTTCTTT.

The V gene is TRBV5-1, the J gene TRBJ2-2; 8 bases are a match to TRBD1. This CDR3 comprises 14 residues. After removal of 4 bases from V and 5 bases from J, the junction contained 4 bases not matched to a gene. Per the germline V gene, CDR1 is SGHRS and CDR2 is YFSETQ. CDR3 nucleotides: TGCGCCAGCAGCGACACAGGGGGTACCGGGGAGCTGTTTTTT. Its translation: CASSDTGGTGELFF.

The CDR3 loop is CASSSQGLYGYTF. CDR3 coding DNA: TGTGCCAGCAGTTCCCAGGGTCTCTATGGCTACACCTTC. J is TRBJ1-2 and V is TRBV28; D possibly corresponds to TRBD1 (5 bases). Germline CDR1 MDHEN, CDR2 SYDVKM. The CDR3 covers 13 residues. V lost 4 bases, J lost 4 bases, and 10 bases lay in between.

The rearrangement joins TRBV7-3 to TRBJ1-1; D unresolved. This CDR3 comprises 12 residues. The V and J ends lost 3 bases and 1 base respectively, with 3 bases between them. CDR1 is SGHTA and CDR2 is FQGTGA in the germline V gene. The CDR3 here is CASSFRNTEAFF. In DNA, the CDR3 is TGTGCCAGCAGCTTTCGGAACACTGAAGCTTTCTTT.

This clone was seen a single time. The chain is built from TRBV4-2 and TRBJ1-4; tentative D call: TRBD1 (5 bases). This CDR3 is 16 amino acids long. Germline CDR1 and CDR2: LGHNA and YNFKEQ. The V gene lost 2 bases and the J gene lost 4 bases, with 14 bases spanning the gap. CDR3 in amino acids: CASSQTLQGFNEKLFF. The CDR3 nucleotides are TGTGCCAGCAGCCAAACTCTCCAGGGCTTTAATGAAAAACTGTTTTTT.

This clone was seen a few times. The V gene is TRBV19, the J gene TRBJ1-2, with D tentatively TRBD1 (6 bases). The CDR3 has 15 amino acids. V was shortened by 2 bases and J by 4 bases, with 14 bases between the two germline ends. Germline V gene sequence: CDR1 LNHDA, CDR2 SQIVND (reference sequence). The CDR3 bases are TGTGCCAGTAGTATACCGGACAGCAGCTTCTATGGCTACACCTTC. This translates into CASSIPDSSFYGYTF. Drawing the rest from reference TRBV19 and TRBJ1-2, the complete variable domain is DGGITQSPKYLFRKEGQNVTLSCEQNLNHDAMYWYRQDPGQGLRLIYYSQIVNDFQKGDIAEGYSVSREKKESFPLTVTSAQKNPTAFYLCASSIPDSSFYGYTFGSGTRLTVV.

This chain joins TRBV3-1 (or the pseudogene TRBV3-2) and TRBJ1-4; D might be TRBD1 (5 bases). V lost 4 bases to trimming and J lost 7 bases, with 16 bases between them. Germline V gene data show CDR1 as LGHDT and CDR2 as YNNKEL (reference sequence). The CDR3 loop spans 15 amino acids. The CDR3 loop reads CASSPVRAGSEKLFF. CDR3 DNA sequence: TGTGCCAGCAGCCCCGTCAGGGCCGGCAGTGAAAAACTGTTTTTT.

The genes are TRBV18 and TRBJ1-5, with a possible D match to TRBD1 (6 bases). From germline, CDR1 is KGHSH and CDR2 LQKENI. The CDR3 runs 13 residues. Deletions cut 6 bases from V and 4 bases from J, with 10 bases between. The CDR3 sequence is CASSGQNNQPQHF. The CDR3 DNA reads TGTGCCAGCTCCGGACAGAATAATCAGCCCCAGCATTTT.

The chain couples TRBV27 to TRBJ1-5, with D maybe TRBD1 (6 bases). Germline V lookup: CDR1 MNHEY, CDR2 SMNVEV (reference sequence). Trimming cost V 4 bases and J 0 bases, with 7 bases left between them. This CDR3 has 14 residues. CDR3 loop: CASSYRASNQPQHF. In nucleotides, the CDR3 is TGTGCCAGCAGTTACAGGGCTAGCAATCAGCCCCAGCATTTT.

V is TRBV28 and J is TRBJ2-7; 10 nucleotides match TRBD1. Per the germline V gene, CDR1 is MDHEN and CDR2 is SYDVKM. This CDR3 spans 13 amino acids. CDR3 in amino acids: CTMRDRGTYEQYF. CDR3 in DNA: TGTACCATGCGGGACAGGGGAACCTACGAGCAGTACTTC.

This sequence joins TRBV18 and TRBJ1-2; TRBD1 matches at 9 bases. Germline CDR1 reads KGHSH; CDR2 reads LQKENI. Trimming took 3 bases from V and 4 from J; bases not matched to a gene: 9. CDR3 length: 16 amino acids. The CDR3 loop is CASSPGTGPHTYGYTF. CDR3 in DNA: TGTGCCAGCTCACCGGGGACAGGGCCTCACACCTATGGCTACACCTTC.

The table lists this clone with a few counts. The chain uses TRBV3-1 (or the pseudogene TRBV3-2) and TRBJ1-6, with D possibly TRBD1 on 5 matching bases. Germline CDR1 LGHDT, CDR2 YNNKEL (reference sequence). V was trimmed by 5 bases and J by 6 bases, leaving 14 bases between them. The CDR3 is 15 residues long. The CDR3 coding sequence is TGTGCCAGCAGCACCACAGGTGGCGGTAATTCACCCCTCCACTTT. Encoded protein: CASSTTGGGNSPLHF.

The chain carries TRBV5-4 and TRBJ1-1; D not certain. Trimming shortened V by 3 bases and J by 5 bases, and 11 bases separated the two germline ends. CDR3 length: 13 amino acids. CDR1 is SGHNT, CDR2 YYREEE, per germline (reference sequence). CDR3 sequence (DNA): TGTGCCAGCAGCTCAGGAGGATGGACTGAAGCTTTCTTT. Amino acids: CASSSGGWTEAFF.

The chain employs TRBV5-6 and TRBJ2-5; 10 bases match TRBD1. With 4 bases clipped from V and 7 bases from J, the junction kept 7 bases outside the gene matches. Germline CDR1 and CDR2: SGHDT and YYEEEE. This CDR3 has 14 amino acids. The CDR3 coding sequence is TGTGCCAGCAGCCCGCGGGACAGGGGTGTGACCCAGTACTTC. The encoded protein is CASSPRDRGVTQYF.

The rearrangement uses TRBV18 and TRBJ2-2; 10 bases line up with TRBD1. Germline V CDR1 and CDR2: KGHSH, LQKENI. The CDR3 consists of 18 residues. Trimming took 3 bases from V and 0 from J; bases not matched to a gene: 7. CDR3 coding DNA: TGTGCCAGCTCACCTCCGACAGGGGGCGGAACGAACACCGGGGAGCTGTTTTTT. It encodes CASSPPTGGGTNTGELFF.

The J gene is TRBJ2-1, the V gene TRBV3-1 (or the pseudogene TRBV3-2), with D perhaps TRBD2 (5 bases). Between the trimmed V and J ends, which lost 0 bases and 6 bases, there was a span of 9 bases. In germline, CDR1 is LGHDT, CDR2 YNNKEL (reference sequence). The CDR3 sequence is 14 residues long. CDR3 region: CASSQDTGINEQFF. CDR3 in DNA: TGTGCCAGCAGCCAAGATACGGGGATCAATGAGCAGTTCTTC.

The J gene is TRBJ2-1, the V gene TRBV12-1; the D call of TRBD2 is as the table states it, not checked on the DNA. TRBV12-1 is listed as a pseudogene. The CDR3 is 18 residues long. CDR3 DNA sequence: TGTGCCAGCAGCTTGTGTAGCGGGAGGGTCCACATCTACAATGAGCAGTTCTTC. This codes for CASSLCSGRVHIYNEQFF.